This entry lists 13 T cell receptor beta chains sequenced from one sample in a study of identifying expanded T cells in peripheral blood. Sequencing was performed with immunoSEQ multiplex PCR; in TCRdb, only in-frame clones are kept and a portion is missing. The profile shows 50,000 to 70,000 clones, 70% to 90% of them singletons. Sequencing was performed on blood. All receptors derive from a person aged 18 to 75 in good health.

The V and J genes are TRBV28 and TRBJ1-2, with D hard to call. Between the trimmed V and J ends, which lost 4 bases and 4 bases, there was a span of 7 bases. The CDR3 has 12 residues. The germline V gene has CDR1 MDHEN and CDR2 SYDVKM. CDR3 coding DNA: TGTGCCAGCAGTTATCCAGGCTATGGCTACACCTTC. It translates to CASSYPGYGYTF.

The V call is TRBV7-2, the J call TRBJ2-3; a possible D gene is TRBD2 (5 bases). Germline CDR1 reads SGHTA; CDR2 reads FQGNSA. CDR3 length: 16 amino acids. Trimming removed 5 bases at V and 0 bases at J, with 15 bases between. This CDR3 reads CASSTFGLASTDTQYF. CDR3 nucleotides: TGTGCCAGCAGCACCTTCGGACTGGCTAGCACAGATACGCAGTATTTT. The variable domain in full, with the rest retrieved from reference TRBV7-2 and TRBJ2-3, is GAGVSQSPSNKVTEKGKDVELRCDPISGHTALYWYRQSLGQGLEFLIYFQGNSAPDKSGLPSDRFSAERTGGSVSTLTIQRTQQEDSAVYLCASSTFGLASTDTQYFGPGTRLTVL.

V and J are TRBV30 and TRBJ2-5; 11 bases agree with TRBD2. After removal of 0 bases from V and 7 bases from J, the junction contained 4 bases not matched to a gene. CDR1 GTSNPN and CDR2 SVGIG come from the germline V gene (reference sequence). The CDR3 is 14 residues long. Here the CDR3 DNA reads TGTGCCTGGAGTGTACTAGCGGGGGAGGGGACCCAGTACTTC. This encodes CAWSVLAGEGTQYF. Full variable domain (missing parts from reference TRBV30 and TRBJ2-5): SQTIHQWPATLVQPVGSPLSLECTVEGTSNPNLYWYRQAAGRGLQLLFYSVGIGQISSEVPQNLSASRPQDRQFILSSKKLLLSDSGFYLCAWSVLAGEGTQYFGPGTRLLVL.

The gene calls are TRBV5-6 and TRBJ2-7, with TRBD2 as a possible D gene (5 bases). Trimming took 2 bases from V and 5 from J, leaving 8 bases between them. The CDR3 is 12 amino acids. CDR1 is SGHDT and CDR2 is YYEEEE in the germline V gene. In DNA form, the CDR3 reads TGTGCCAGCAGCTTAATCGGGGACGAGCAGTACTTC. Protein sequence: CASSLIGDEQYF.

This clone was recorded only once. J is TRBJ2-5 and V is TRBV7-2; TRBD2 matches at 8 bases. V was clipped by 2 bases and J by 4 bases; unmatched bases: 9. CDR3 length: 16 residues. Germline loops: CDR1 SGHTA, CDR2 FQGNSA. The CDR3 reads CASSLRSGSPPETQYF. CDR3 sequence (DNA): TGTGCCAGCAGCTTACGGAGCGGGAGCCCACCAGAGACCCAGTACTTC.

This rearrangement joins TRBV11-1 to TRBJ2-7; no reliable D call. The CDR3 consists of 16 residues. V was pared by 3 bases and J by 1 base, with 16 bases between. Germline-derived CDR1 and CDR2 are SGHAT and FQDESV (reference sequence). In DNA form, the CDR3 reads TGTGCCAGCAGCTTCTCGCCAGGCAGGTCTTCCTACGAGCAGTACTTC. Amino acids: CASSFSPGRSSYEQYF.

V is TRBV4-3 and J is TRBJ2-5; 7 nucleotides line up with TRBD1. The length of the CDR3 is 16 residues. V dropped 0 bases and J dropped 5; count of bases not matched to a gene: 9. Germline V gene lookup returns CDR1 LGHNA and CDR2 YSLEER. CDR3 in DNA: TGCGCCAGCAGCCAAGATAACGTAGGGGGCGGCGAGACCCAGTACTTC. It translates to CASSQDNVGGGETQYF.

This rearrangement joins TRBV27 to TRBJ2-1; D possibly corresponds to TRBD2 (6 bases). The CDR3 length is 14 residues. The germline CDR1 and CDR2 sequences are MNHEY and SMNVEV (reference sequence). Trimming took off 7 bases at V and 6 bases at J, with 16 bases between the two ends. This CDR3 reads CASNPGGVFNEQFF. The CDR3 DNA sequence: TGTGCCAGCAACCCCGGAGGGGTTTTCAATGAGCAGTTCTTC.

The chain recombines TRBV27 with TRBJ2-3, with D perhaps matching TRBD2 (6 bases). The CDR3 consists of 14 residues. Germline CDR1 is MNHEY and CDR2 is SMNVEV (reference sequence). The V end lost 5 bases, the J end lost 6 bases, and 15 bases lay between the germline ends. CDR3 sequence reads: CASSPPAGPDTQYF. The CDR3 nucleotides are TGTGCCAGCAGTCCCCCTGCGGGACCCGATACGCAGTATTTT.

A single count supports this clone. V is TRBV7-9 and J is TRBJ2-1; D uncertain. The ends were cut back, 5 bases at V and 3 bases at J, with 8 bases in the middle. The CDR3 has 13 amino acids. Germline V gene data show CDR1 as SEHNR and CDR2 as FQNEAQ (reference sequence). DNA of the CDR3: TGTGCCAGCAGCGAAGCAGTCTACAATGAGCAGTTCTTC. This sequence encodes CASSEAVYNEQFF.

This chain connects TRBV11-2 to TRBJ1-1, with 7 positions matching TRBD1. CDR3 length: 15 amino acids. V lost 6 bases, J lost 0 bases, and 7 bases stayed unmatched. CDR1 SGHAT and CDR2 FQNNGV come from the germline V gene. The CDR3 protein is CASSNRDSMNTEAFF. The CDR3 DNA reads as TGTGCCAGCAGTAACCGGGACAGCATGAACACTGAAGCTTTCTTT.

The CDR3 spells CASSLGTPSPLAYNEQFF. The CDR3 coding sequence is TGTGCCAGCAGCTTAGGGACACCTTCACCTCTAGCCTACAATGAGCAGTTCTTC. The rearrangement links TRBV7-7 to TRBJ2-1, with D maybe TRBD1 (5 bases). The CDR3 sequence is 18 residues long. Trimming removed 1 base at V and 2 bases at J, with 18 bases between. Per the germline V gene, CDR1 is SSHAT and CDR2 is FNYEAQ (reference sequence).

This chain uses TRBV2 with TRBJ1-3, with unresolved D. Trimming stripped 7 bases from V and 0 bases from J, with 10 bases between. This CDR3 contains 14 residues. CDR1 and CDR2 (germline): SNHLY, FYNNEI. CDR3 loop: CASKTQSSGNTIYF. As DNA, the CDR3 is TGTGCCAGCAAGACTCAAAGCTCTGGAAACACCATATATTTT. Full variable domain (missing parts from reference TRBV2 and TRBJ1-3): EPEVTQTPSHQVTQMGQEVILRCVPISNHLYFYWYRQILGQKVEFLVSFYNNEISEKSEIFDDQFSVERPDGSNFTLKIRSTKLEDSAMYFCASKTQSSGNTIYFGEGSWLTVV.